This T cell receptor beta chain was sequenced for a study of cytomegalovirus exposure and HLA in healthy donors. Study results and limitations: The study assumed roughly uniform donor sequencing depth for presence/absence analyses. When the data were analyzed later, several of the most significant clusters appeared to be linked to common viral pathogens. Per published accounts, TCR beta sequences correctly predicted the HLA-A and HLA-B alleles of most subjects.

V gave up 1 base and J gave up 0 bases, with 6 bases separating them. This CDR3 comprises 15 residues. Germline assignment: CDR1 LNHNV and CDR2 YYDKDF (reference sequence). Vbeta (60) and Jbeta (13) primers were used in the PCR. Sequenced by immunoSEQ multiplex PCR; TCRdb stores in-frame clones only, minus some. The profile covers 90,000 to 150,000 clones, with approximately 15% appearing a single time and under 2.5% taken by the ten largest. Comments on this clone: Its antigen is as yet unknown.

This rearrangement joins TRBV15 to TRBJ2-2; D not resolved. The source material was PBMCs. This receptor was obtained from a woman younger than 35 in good health and CMV-seronegative. The CDR3 nucleotides read TGTGCCACCAGCAGAGTACGAGCGAACACCGGGGAGCTGTTTTTT. Translation gives CATSRVRANTGELFF.